These T cell receptor beta chains were read from a single sample in a study of read filtering for tumor transcriptome and immune sequencing. TCRdb independently ran MiXCR on the reads; one entry per CDR3 protein. The table has under 80,000 distinct CDR3 sequences, nearly 20% seen once. The sample taken for sequencing was a population of CD138-negative cells sorted from bone marrow. The source is a donor aged 40 or older with multiple myeloma. The CDR3 runs from the conserved cysteine through the conserved F or W. D genes are given only for firm matches. Some rows have no size entry. The others give once, few or many, or a class for an expanded clone.

d_call	clone_size	cdr3_length	v_call	j_call	cdr3_nt	cdr3_aa
NA	NA	14	TRBV7-2	TRBJ1-3	TGTGCCAGCAGCCAACGGGGCAGAGGAAACACCATATATTTT	CASSQRGRGNTIYF
TRBD1	few	12	TRBV29-1	TRBJ1-3	TGCAGCGCCGACAGGGGGAAAAACACCATATATTTT	CSADRGKNTIYF
NA	few	14	TRBV28	TRBJ2-3	TGTGCCAGCAGTTTAGTCAGCACCCCCAATACGCAGTATTTT	CASSLVSTPNTQYF
NA	NA	15	TRBV7-2	TRBJ1-5	TGTGCCAGCAACTCGCAGGGGATTGGCAATCAGCCCCAGCACTTT	CASNSQGIGNQPQHF
NA	many	15	TRBV5-5	TRBJ2-3	TGTGCCAGCAGCCCATACAGCGGTACCACAGATACGCAGTATTTT	CASSPYSGTTDTQYF
TRBD1	many	14	TRBV7-2	TRBJ2-3	TGTGCCAGCAGTGGGAACAGGGGAACAGATACGCAGTATTTT	CASSGNRGTDTQYF
TRBD2	many	17	TRBV20-1	TRBJ2-5	TGCAGTGCTCCCAGCGGGGGACTAGCGGGAGGGTACGAGACCCAGTACTTC	CSAPSGGLAGGYETQYF
TRBD2	many	16	TRBV18	TRBJ2-1	TGTGCCAGCTCACCCCGGAGCTTAGCGGGATGGAATGAGCAGTTCTTC	CASSPRSLAGWNEQFF
TRBD1	many	14	TRBV3-1	TRBJ1-5	TGTGCCAGCAGCCAAGGGACAGGGCATCAGCCCCAGCATTTT	CASSQGTGHQPQHF
NA	many	13	TRBV20-1	TRBJ2-7	TGCAGTGCTAGCGGGGTAGGGGCCTACGAGCAGTACTTC	CSASGVGAYEQYF
NA	many	13	TRBV3-1	TRBJ2-1	TGTGCCACCGGGGGGCGCGTAAACAATGAGCAGTTCTTC	CATGGRVNNEQFF
TRBD1	many	14	TRBV6-1	TRBJ1-5	TGTGCCAGCAGTAGGACAGGGGGCACTCAGCCCCAGCATTTT	CASSRTGGTQPQHF
NA	NA	13	TRBV30	TRBJ1-4	TGTGCCTGCCAGGCTGGGGGACTTGAAAAACTGTTTTTT	CACQAGGLEKLFF
TRBD2	many	15	TRBV7-2	TRBJ2-1	TGTGCCAGCAGCCCAAGATATGGGACTAGCGTGTCGCAGTTCTTC	CASSPRYGTSVSQFF
NA	medium-sized	15	TRBV18	TRBJ2-1	TGTGCCAGCTCACCAGGTCTTAGCGACGTATATGAGCAGTTCTTC	CASSPGLSDVYEQFF
NA	many	14	TRBV5-1	TRBJ2-5	TGCGCCAGCAGCTTGGGGAGCCAAATAGAGACCCAGTACTTC	CASSLGSQIETQYF
TRBD2	many	17	TRBV5-1	TRBJ2-1	TGCGCCAGCAGCTTGGAATACAGCGGGAGGGCCGTGAATGAGCAGTTCTTC	CASSLEYSGRAVNEQFF
NA	many	14	TRBV28	TRBJ2-1	TGTGCCAGCAGTTTAAACAGTTATGGCAATGAGCAGTTCTTC	CASSLNSYGNEQFF
TRBD1	many	13	TRBV10-3	TRBJ1-4	TGTGCCATCAGGGGGACAGGGGATGAAAAACTGTTTTTT	CAIRGTGDEKLFF
NA	many	14	TRBV6-1	TRBJ2-1	TGTGCCAGCAGTGAACCTCGGGGGAAGAATGAGCAGTTCTTC	CASSEPRGKNEQFF
TRBD2	many	16	TRBV5-8	TRBJ2-5	TGTGCCAGCAGCTTGGGAGGGAGGGTCGGTGGCGAGACCCAGTACTTC	CASSLGGRVGGETQYF
TRBD2	many	16	TRBV5-1	TRBJ2-1	TGCGCCAGCAGCCTGGGGACGGCGGGAGTCTACAATGAGCAGTTCTTC	CASSLGTAGVYNEQFF
NA	many	14	TRBV20-1	TRBJ2-2	TGCAGTGCTATGGGACGTATCCTATCCGGGGAGCTGTTTTTT	CSAMGRILSGELFF
TRBD1	many	16	TRBV7-2	TRBJ2-1	TGTGCCAGCAGTCTCCAGACAGGGGGCTCCTACAGTGAGCAGTTCTTC	CASSLQTGGSYSEQFF
TRBD1	many	15	TRBV5-1	TRBJ2-5	TGCGCCAGCAGCAAGTCCGGGACAGGGATAGAGACCCAGTACTTC	CASSKSGTGIETQYF
NA	NA	14	TRBV20-1	TRBJ2-1	TGCAGTGCTATTTCCCCGGGACACAACAATGAGCAGTTCTTC	CSAISPGHNNEQFF
NA	NA	15	TRBV20-1	TRBJ2-3	TGCAGTGCTACCCCGGGGCTTTCTAGCACAGATACGCAGTATTTT	CSATPGLSSTDTQYF
NA	many	12	TRBV7-9	TRBJ1-5	TGTGCCAGTACACAGGGTAGGCAGCCCCAGCATTTT	CASTQGRQPQHF
NA	many	13	TRBV21-1	TRBJ2-3	TGTGCCAGCACCCCGGAAGGAGGACATACGCAGTATTTT	CASTPEGGHTQYF
NA	many	14	TRBV20-1	TRBJ2-3	TGCAGTGCTAGAGCAACCCCCCGCACAGATACGCAGTATTTT	CSARATPRTDTQYF
NA	many	12	TRBV24-1	TRBJ1-1	TGTGCCACCGGGGGTTCGGGCACTGAAGCTTTCTTT	CATGGSGTEAFF
NA	many	13	TRBV10-2	TRBJ2-7	TGCGCCAGCAGGGACAGCTCCGGAGGCGAGCAGTACTTC	CASRDSSGGEQYF
TRBD2	NA	12	TRBV29-1	TRBJ2-7	TGCAGCGTTGGAACTAGCGGAGGGGAGCAGTACTTC	CSVGTSGGEQYF
NA	NA	14	TRBV5-6	TRBJ2-6	TGTGCCAGCAGTCAAAAGCCAGGGGCCAACGTCCTGACTTTC	CASSQKPGANVLTF
TRBD1	many	15	TRBV20-1	TRBJ2-7	TGCAGTGCCCCCCCTCGACAGGGCAGCTCCTACGAGCAGTACTTC	CSAPPRQGSSYEQYF
TRBD1	many	15	TRBV24-1	TRBJ1-1	TGTGCCACCAGTGTCCCTCAGGACAGGGATGCTGAAGCTTTCTTT	CATSVPQDRDAEAFF
NA	many	15	TRBV20-1	TRBJ2-2	TGCAGTGCCCCTGCCGGGTTCGCGAACACCGGGGAGCTGTTTTTT	CSAPAGFANTGELFF
NA	many	13	TRBV5-1	TRBJ2-3	TGCGCCAGCAGCTTGCCGGTAGGAGATACGCAGTATTTT	CASSLPVGDTQYF
NA	many	13	TRBV12-3/TRBV12-4	TRBJ2-2	TGTGCCAGCAGCCCCAGGGGAGGCGGGGAGCTGTTTTTT	CASSPRGGGELFF
NA	many	14	TRBV14	TRBJ1-5	TGTGCCAGCAGCCAGGGTTACGGCAATCAGCCCCAGCATTTT	CASSQGYGNQPQHF
NA	NA	13	TRBV7-9	TRBJ1-5	TGTGCCAGCAGCTTCGGTCGGGATCAGCCCCAGCATTTT	CASSFGRDQPQHF
TRBD2	NA	16	TRBV23-1	TRBJ2-5	TGCGCCAGCAGTCAATCTGGATTCCGGGGGGGAGAGACCCAGTACTTC	CASSQSGFRGGETQYF
NA	many	14	TRBV9	TRBJ2-7	TGTGCCAGCAGCGTAGAAGAGTGGACCTACGAGCAGTACTTC	CASSVEEWTYEQYF
TRBD2	NA	15	TRBV7-2	TRBJ2-7	TGTGCCAGCAGCGTTTGGGGCGGGGGGGCCTACGAGCAGTACTTC	CASSVWGGGAYEQYF
TRBD2	NA	16	TRBV4-1	TRBJ2-3	TGCGCCAGCAGCCAGACTACTGGCGGGGGACTCGAGACGCAGTATTTT	CASSQTTGGGLETQYF
NA	many	14	TRBV2	TRBJ2-1	TGTGCCAGCAGACACAGAGGGGTCAACAATGAGCAGTTCTTC	CASRHRGVNNEQFF
NA	many	15	TRBV5-1	TRBJ1-5	TGCGCCAGCAGCTTAGATAGCAGGATAAATCAGCCCCAGCATTTT	CASSLDSRINQPQHF
NA	few	15	TRBV5-4	TRBJ2-3	TGTGCCAGCAGCTTGGGGGGCCCTAGCACAGATACGCAGTATTTT	CASSLGGPSTDTQYF
NA	many	16	TRBV20-1	TRBJ2-7	TGCAGTGCTAGAGGGGGACGGGGGGCGCGTGGAACCGAGCAGTACTTC	CSARGGRGARGTEQYF